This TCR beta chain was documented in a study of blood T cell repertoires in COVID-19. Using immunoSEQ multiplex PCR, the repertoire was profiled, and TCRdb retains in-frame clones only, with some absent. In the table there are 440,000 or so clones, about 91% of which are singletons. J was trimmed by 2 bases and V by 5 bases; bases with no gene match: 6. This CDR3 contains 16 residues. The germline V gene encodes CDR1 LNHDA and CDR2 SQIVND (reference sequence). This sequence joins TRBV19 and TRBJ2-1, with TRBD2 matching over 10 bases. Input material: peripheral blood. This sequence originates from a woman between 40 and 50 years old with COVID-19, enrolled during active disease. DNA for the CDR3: TGTGCCAGTAGTTCTAGCGGGAGATCGCCCTACAATGAGCAGTTCTTC. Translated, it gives CASSSSGRSPYNEQFF.